These T cell receptor beta chains were read from a single sample in a study of vaccination effects on CD4 cells after COVID-19. The antigens for these receptors are not known. Method: immunoSEQ multiplex PCR; TCRdb's copy keeps in-frame clones and lacks some. The repertoire consists of approximately 30,000 clones, with under 75% occurring once and the leading ten covering roughly a tenth. The sequences come from CD4+ T cells from PBMCs cultured with SARS-CoV-2 spike peptides, collected before COVID-19 vaccination. Source of these receptors: a human donor who received a COVID-19 vaccine. The CDR3 runs from the conserved cysteine through the conserved F or W. D genes are given only for firm matches. Part of the rows lack a size; the others show once, few, many or a class for expanded clones.

>TRBD2|.|TRBV5-1|TRBJ2-5
CASSPSGLAGGGETQYF
TGCGCCAGCAGCCCGTCAGGACTAGCGGGAGGGGGAGAGACCCAGTACTTC
>TRBD1|.|TRBV2|TRBJ1-1
CASSLQGAISEAFF
TGTGCCAGCAGTCTACAGGGGGCGATTTCTGAAGCTTTCTTT
>.|.|TRBV10-3|TRBJ1-4
CAISESGGEGEKLFF
TGTGCCATCAGTGAGTCGGGGGGCGAAGGTGAAAAACTGTTTTTT
>.|.|TRBV5-1|TRBJ2-1
CASSLDGHSSYNEQFF
TGCGCCAGCAGCTTGGACGGGCACAGCTCCTACAATGAGCAGTTCTTC
>.|once|TRBV11-2|TRBJ2-3
CASRQTGGTQYF
TGTGCCAGCAGGCAGACAGGAGGTACGCAGTATTTT
>.|few|TRBV2|TRBJ2-5
CASSVDSGTQYF
TGTGCCAGCAGTGTGGATTCAGGGACCCAGTACTTC
>TRBD2|.|TRBV19|TRBJ2-5
CASSTTGTSPQETQYF
TGTGCCAGTAGTACCACCGGGACTAGCCCACAAGAGACCCAGTACTTC
>TRBD1|few|TRBV6-4|TRBJ2-1
CASSVQGSSYNEQFF
TGTGCCAGCAGTGTACAGGGGTCTTCCTACAATGAGCAGTTCTTC
>TRBD2|.|TRBV9|TRBJ2-5
CASSATSGGQVETQYF
TGTGCCAGCAGCGCGACTAGCGGGGGGCAGGTGGAGACCCAGTACTTC
>TRBD1|.|TRBV5-1|TRBJ2-5
CASSSGQGHMGETQYF
TGCGCCAGCAGCTCCGGACAGGGGCATATGGGGGAGACCCAGTACTTC
>TRBD2|.|TRBV2|TRBJ2-1
CASSAGTSLEQFF
TGTGCCAGCAGCGCCGGGACTAGCCTTGAGCAGTTCTTC
>.|.|TRBV29-1|TRBJ1-1
CSVEGAGGGRGTEAFF
TGCAGCGTTGAAGGGGCCGGGGGGGGACGGGGGACTGAAGCTTTCTTT
>.|.|TRBV4-1|TRBJ1-1
CASSQPGYTEAFF
TGCGCCAGCAGCCAACCAGGGTACACTGAAGCTTTCTTT
>.|few|TRBV15|TRBJ2-7
CATSRDSGFLIYEQYF
TGTGCCACCAGCAGAGATTCAGGGTTTCTTATCTACGAGCAGTACTTC
>.|.|TRBV29-1|TRBJ1-1
CSSRGSRNTEAFF
TGCAGCTCCCGGGGGAGTAGGAACACTGAAGCTTTCTTT
>TRBD2|.|TRBV7-9|TRBJ2-1
CASSLRLAGATNEQFF
TGTGCCAGCAGCTTACGTCTAGCGGGAGCGACTAATGAGCAGTTCTTC
>.|.|TRBV6-4|TRBJ2-3
CASSDSPESTDTQYF
TGTGCCAGCAGTGACTCCCCAGAGAGCACAGATACGCAGTATTTT
>.|.|TRBV7-6|TRBJ2-1
CASSLGHGRGSHEQFF
TGTGCCAGCAGCTTAGGACACGGGAGAGGTAGCCATGAGCAGTTCTTC
>TRBD1|once|TRBV18|TRBJ1-1
CASSPRDRNTEAFF
TGTGCCAGCTCACCTAGGGACAGGAACACTGAAGCTTTCTTT
>TRBD1|.|TRBV5-6|TRBJ1-1
CASSFPTGDTEAFF
TGTGCCAGCAGCTTCCCAACAGGGGATACTGAAGCTTTCTTT
>TRBD1|few|TRBV10-1|TRBJ2-2
CASSDVRGIGTGELFF
TGCGCCAGCAGTGATGTCAGGGGGATAGGGACCGGGGAGCTGTTTTTT
>.|.|TRBV11-2|TRBJ2-1
CASSLDSEQFF
TGTGCCAGCAGCTTAGATTCTGAGCAGTTCTTC
>.|.|TRBV10-2|TRBJ2-3
CASRDELSGSDTQYF
TGCGCCAGCAGAGACGAACTTAGCGGCTCAGATACGCAGTATTTT